A selection of T cell receptor beta chains follows, all from one sample in a study of blood T cell repertoires in COVID-19. Here immunoSEQ multiplex PCR was the method, and the copy in TCRdb shows in-frame clones only, minus some. The sample records around 210,000 clones, roughly 84% being singletons. Sequenced: peripheral blood. These receptors originate from a human donor in a cohort sampled during active COVID-19. The CDR3 runs from the conserved cysteine through the conserved F or W. A D gene is named only where the DNA matches it firmly. Clone size is stated in some rows and not others, as once, few, many or a class when expanded.

J	D	size	V	CDR3	DNA
TRBJ1-1	TRBD1	-	TRBV11-2	CASSRSRGHTEAFF	TGTGCCAGCAGCCGATCGAGGGGGCACACTGAAGCTTTCTTT
TRBJ2-1	-	-	TRBV9	CASSKQGEQFF	TGTGCCAGCAGCAAGCAGGGTGAGCAGTTCTTC
TRBJ1-5	-	-	TRBV2	CASRIQDNSNQPQHF	TGTGCCAGCAGAATACAGGATAATAGCAATCAGCCCCAGCATTTT
TRBJ2-5	-	-	TRBV7-9	CASSSTEYQETQYF	TGTGCCAGCAGCAGCACTGAGTACCAAGAGACCCAGTACTTC
TRBJ2-1	-	-	TRBV5-5	CASAQLGFGEQFF	TGTGCCAGCGCCCAACTAGGGTTTGGTGAGCAGTTCTTC
TRBJ2-5	TRBD2	-	TRBV28	CASSFPGLAGEETQYF	TGTGCCAGCAGTTTTCCCGGACTAGCGGGAGAAGAGACCCAGTACTTC
TRBJ1-5	-	once	TRBV24-1	CATSDFSGQPQHF	TGTGCCACCAGTGATTTTTCGGGTCAGCCCCAGCATTTT
TRBJ2-1	TRBD2	-	TRBV9	CASSVRGGWINEQFF	TGTGCCAGCAGCGTACGGGGGGGCTGGATTAATGAGCAGTTCTTC
TRBJ2-7	TRBD2	-	TRBV4-1	CASSRELAETYEQYF	TGCGCCAGCAGCCGAGAACTAGCGGAGACCTACGAGCAGTACTTC
TRBJ2-2	-	once	TRBV27	CASSLRGNGELFF	TGTGCCAGCAGTTTAAGGGGGAACGGGGAGCTGTTTTTT
TRBJ2-5	TRBD1	-	TRBV12-3/TRBV12-4	CASRTGGQETQYF	TGTGCCAGCAGAACAGGGGGGCAGGAGACCCAGTACTTC
TRBJ2-6	-	-	TRBV6-1	CASSEAAGRISGANVLTF	TGTGCCAGCAGTGAAGCGGCGGGACGGATCTCTGGGGCCAACGTCCTGACTTTC
TRBJ2-3	-	few	TRBV6-5	CASKLHRDTDTQYF	TGTGCCAGCAAACTTCACAGGGACACAGATACGCAGTATTTT
TRBJ2-1	TRBD2	-	TRBV5-1	CASSPGLAGVSSYNEQFF	TGCGCCAGCAGCCCCGGACTAGCGGGGGTAAGCTCCTACAATGAGCAGTTCTTC
TRBJ1-1	TRBD1	-	TRBV7-2	CASSLRQGEAFF	TGTGCCAGCAGCTTAAGACAGGGAGAAGCTTTCTTT
TRBJ1-2	-	-	TRBV5-1	CASTQGGLYGYTF	TGCGCCAGTACCCAGGGAGGGCTCTATGGCTACACCTTC
TRBJ1-4	TRBD1	-	TRBV7-9	CASRHGTVEKLFF	TGTGCCAGCAGACACGGGACAGTGGAAAAACTGTTTTTT
TRBJ2-2	-	-	TRBV2	CASSEGRTGANTGELFF	TGTGCCAGCAGTGAAGGCCGGACGGGAGCGAACACCGGGGAGCTGTTTTTT
TRBJ2-1	-	-	TRBV4-2	CASSLQRRSSYNEQFF	TGTGCCAGCAGCCTTCAGCGCCGGAGCTCCTACAATGAGCAGTTCTTC
TRBJ2-5	-	-	TRBV5-4	CASSLGDTQETQYF	TGTGCCAGCAGCTTGGGGGACACCCAAGAGACCCAGTACTTC
TRBJ2-1	TRBD1	-	TRBV15	CATRKDRSRGNEQFF	TGTGCCACCAGAAAGGACAGGTCTAGGGGCAATGAGCAGTTCTTC
TRBJ1-2	-	once	TRBV29-1	CSVAKGESYGYTF	TGCAGCGTCGCAAAGGGGGAAAGCTATGGCTACACCTTC
TRBJ1-3	TRBD1	-	TRBV5-6	CASSETTGFGNTIYF	TGTGCCAGCAGCGAAACGACAGGGTTCGGAAACACCATATATTTT
TRBJ2-7	TRBD2	-	TRBV6-2/TRBV6-3	CASSRLAGGSYEQYF	TGTGCCAGCAGTCGACTAGCGGGAGGCTCCTACGAGCAGTACTTC
TRBJ2-6	-	-	TRBV6-6	CASRGGSGANVLTF	TGTGCCAGCAGAGGGGGCTCTGGGGCCAACGTCCTGACTTTC
TRBJ2-5	-	-	TRBV7-9	CASTPSGRETQYF	TGTGCCAGCACCCCGTCGGGTCGGGAGACCCAGTACTTC